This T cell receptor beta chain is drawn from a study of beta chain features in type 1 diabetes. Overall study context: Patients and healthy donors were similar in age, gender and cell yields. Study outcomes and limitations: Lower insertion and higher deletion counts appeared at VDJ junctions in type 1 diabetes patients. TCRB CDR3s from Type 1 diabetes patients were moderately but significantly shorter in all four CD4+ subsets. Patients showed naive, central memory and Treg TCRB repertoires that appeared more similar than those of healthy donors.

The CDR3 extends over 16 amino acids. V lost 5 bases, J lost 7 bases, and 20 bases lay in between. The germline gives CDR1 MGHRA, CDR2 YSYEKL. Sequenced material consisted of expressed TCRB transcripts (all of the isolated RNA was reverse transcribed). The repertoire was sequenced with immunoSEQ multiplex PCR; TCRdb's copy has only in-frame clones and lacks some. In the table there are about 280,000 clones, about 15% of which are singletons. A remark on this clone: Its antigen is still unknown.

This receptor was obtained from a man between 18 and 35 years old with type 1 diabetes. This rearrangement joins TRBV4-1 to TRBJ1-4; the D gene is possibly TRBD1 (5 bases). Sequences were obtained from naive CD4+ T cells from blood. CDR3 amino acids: CASSSSWRGGGEKLFF. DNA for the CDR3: TGCGCCAGCAGCTCGAGTTGGAGAGGCGGGGGTGAAAAACTGTTTTTT.